The present T cell receptor beta chain was sequenced within a study of blood T cell repertoires in COVID-19. Repertoires were generated with immunoSEQ multiplex PCR, while TCRdb's copy carries only in-frame clones and drops some. The sample has tens of thousands of clones, about 78% seen once. Trimming stripped 4 bases from V and 7 bases from J, with 8 bases between. Germline V gene data show CDR1 as SGHRS and CDR2 as YFSETQ. The CDR3 sequence is 12 residues long. The chain recombines TRBV5-1 with TRBJ2-2; the D is unclear. Sequenced: peripheral blood. The clonotype comes from a woman in her sixties or seventies with acute or convalescent COVID-19. The CDR3 spells CASSPLVGELFF. The CDR3 DNA is TGCGCCAGCAGCCCACTCGTCGGGGAGCTGTTTTTT.